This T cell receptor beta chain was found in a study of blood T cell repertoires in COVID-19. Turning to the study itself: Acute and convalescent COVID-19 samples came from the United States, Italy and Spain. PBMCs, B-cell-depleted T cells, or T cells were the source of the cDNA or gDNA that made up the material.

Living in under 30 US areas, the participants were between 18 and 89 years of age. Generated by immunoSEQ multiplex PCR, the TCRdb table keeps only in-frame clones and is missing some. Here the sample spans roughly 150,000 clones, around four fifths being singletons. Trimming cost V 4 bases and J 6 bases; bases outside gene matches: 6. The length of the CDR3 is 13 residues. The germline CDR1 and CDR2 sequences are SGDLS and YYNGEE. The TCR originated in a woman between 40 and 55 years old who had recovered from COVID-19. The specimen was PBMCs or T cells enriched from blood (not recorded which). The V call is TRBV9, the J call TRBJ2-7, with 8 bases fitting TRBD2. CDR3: CASSPELAVEQYF. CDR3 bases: TGTGCCAGCAGCCCGGAACTAGCGGTCGAGCAGTACTTC.